This T cell receptor beta chain comes out of a study of identical twins. Findings and caveats of the study: For cord blood, abundant beta clonotypes had fewer insertions, unlike memory repertoires, which showed none.

This clonotype was observed many times. What it binds is not known. After template switching added a universal primer site, the resulting cDNA carried unique molecular identifiers. TCRdb re-called the 5' RACE reads with MiXCR, one entry per CDR3 protein. Of 200,000 to 250,000 distinct CDR3 sequences in the sample, about 7% are singletons; the top ten hold roughly 3.6%. Healthy Caucasians supplied all donations. The data were also submitted as part of a second study, on yellow fever vaccine responses in identical twins.

The sequenced sample consisted of memory (CD45RO+) T cells sorted from blood. The sequence derives from a young woman in good health.

Here the CDR3 DNA reads TGTGCCAGCGAGGAAGGGGGGACAGGGAAGTACAATGAGCAGTTCTTC. Its translation: CASEEGGTGKYNEQFF. The genes are TRBV27 and TRBJ2-1; TRBD1 matches 9 bases. CDR3 length: 16 residues. J was trimmed by 4 bases and V by 8 bases; bases with no gene match: 12. Per the germline V gene, CDR1 is MNHEY and CDR2 is SMNVEV (reference sequence).